The 8 T cell receptor beta chains in this list originate from one sample, sequenced in a study of shared clonotypes between healthy human individuals. Using immunoSEQ multiplex PCR, the repertoire was profiled, and TCRdb retains in-frame clones only, with some absent. The sample holds more than 450,000 clones, about four fifths seen once. The source material was PBMCs. The receptors come from a woman in her thirties or forties in good health. Some clones in this sample may be carry-over from other donors' samples.

The DNA of the CDR3 is TGTGCCAGTAGTATAGGGGGACTCCGCGGTGACGAGCAGTACTTC. Translating gives CASSIGGLRGDEQYF. The chain links TRBV19 to TRBJ2-7; D is perhaps TRBD2 (6 bases). The germline V gene has CDR1 LNHDA and CDR2 SQIVND (reference sequence). The CDR3 extends over 15 amino acids. Trimming cost V 1 base and J 5 bases, with 15 bases left between them.

The J gene is TRBJ2-4, the V gene TRBV4-3; possibly TRBD2 for D (6 bases). Between the trimmed V and J ends, which lost 2 bases and 7 bases, there was a span of 9 bases. Germline V gene lookup returns CDR1 LGHNA and CDR2 YSLEER. CDR3 length equals 13 residues. CDR3 in DNA: TGCGCCAGCAGCCAAATACGGGGGAACATTCAGTACTTC. Encoded protein: CASSQIRGNIQYF.

V and J are TRBV28 and TRBJ2-1; 13 positions match TRBD2. CDR3 length: 17 amino acids. The germline V gene encodes CDR1 MDHEN and CDR2 SYDVKM. Losses at the gene ends were 6 bases for V and 0 bases for J; bases not matched to a gene: 5. The CDR3 here is CASSSWTSGSSYNEQFF. In DNA form, the CDR3 reads TGTGCCAGCAGCTCCTGGACTAGCGGGAGCTCCTACAATGAGCAGTTCTTC.

The chain links TRBV28 to TRBJ2-1; TRBD2 aligns across 7 bases. This CDR3 has 15 residues. The germline CDR1 and CDR2 sequences are MDHEN and SYDVKM. V was pared by 2 bases and J by 2 bases, with 3 bases of the junction left unmatched. The DNA for the CDR3 is TGTGCCAGCAGTTTAAGCGGGGACCCCTACAATGAGCAGTTCTTC. Translating it yields CASSLSGDPYNEQFF.

Points on this clone: Since a far larger clone is one base different, this is likely a read error. The CDR3 protein is CASSLKTASGHSTDTQYF. CDR3 nucleotide sequence: TGTGCCAGCAGCCTAAAAACGGCTAGCGGGCACTCCACAGACACGCAGTATTTT. The rearrangement uses TRBV5-6 and TRBJ2-3; 8 bases map to TRBD2. The germline V gene encodes CDR1 SGHDT and CDR2 YYEEEE. The CDR3 consists of 18 residues.

The chain employs TRBV2 and TRBJ1-6, with D perhaps matching TRBD1 (6 bases). The V and J ends lost 4 bases and 7 bases respectively, with 14 bases between them. The CDR3 is 15 amino acids. Germline V gene sequence: CDR1 SNHLY, CDR2 FYNNEI. The CDR3, as DNA: TGTGCCAGCAGTGGAGGGCAGGGGTCGAATTCACCCCTCCACTTT. This codes for CASSGGQGSNSPLHF.

This clone has only a few counts. V and J are TRBV30 and TRBJ1-6; D is undetermined. V was cut by 5 bases and J by 8 bases, with 7 bases left in between. Germline values: CDR1 GTSNPN, CDR2 SVGIG (reference sequence). The CDR3 totals 11 residues. The CDR3, as DNA: TGTGCCTGGCTAGTGGATTCACCCCTCCACTTT. Its protein is CAWLVDSPLHF. Looking up the rest from reference TRBV30 and TRBJ1-6 gives the full variable domain: SQTIHQWPATLVQPVGSPLSLECTVEGTSNPNLYWYRQAAGRGLQLLFYSVGIGQISSEVPQNLSASRPQDRQFILSSKKLLLSDSGFYLCAWLVDSPLHFGNGTRLTVT.

This clone was seen many times. The chain combines TRBV7-2 with TRBJ2-1; 9 positions match TRBD2. The CDR3 is made up of 18 amino acids. Germline V gives CDR1 SGHTA, CDR2 FQGNSA. Unmatched junction bases numbered 18, after V lost 5 bases and J lost 7 bases. CDR3 loop: CASSRPPGASGNRNEQFF. CDR3 DNA: TGTGCCAGCAGCCGCCCTCCGGGGGCTAGCGGGAATAGAAATGAGCAGTTCTTC.